The 18 T cell receptor beta chains below come from one sample, sequenced in a study of response to subunit inactivated influenza vaccine (dated by TCRdb to the late 2010s). Library method: RT-PCR. For sequencing, an Illumina HiSeq 2500 was employed. Through fastp at Q25 and MiXCR, TCRdb rebuilt clones from the public reads, retaining in-frame beta chains. Duplicate CDR3 protein sequences are folded into a single record with the most common DNA and genes. The sample yields about 650,000 distinct CDR3 sequences; around 14% were counted once. The ten largest account for 11% of the sample. The input for sequencing was PBMCs from blood, taken about 13 days after vaccination. These receptors were collected from a man between 50 and 59 years old who received an inactivated influenza vaccine. Donor details come from another sample of the same person, matched by shared clones.

The chain combines TRBV2 with TRBJ2-2; the match to TRBD1 covers 8 bases. The CDR3 length is 14 residues. After removal of 5 bases from V and 3 bases from J, the junction contained 2 bases not matched to a gene. Germline CDR1 reads SNHLY; CDR2 reads FYNNEI. CDR3 in DNA: TGTGCCAGCAGTTCACAGGGGGACACCGGGGAGCTGTTTTTT. Its protein is CASSSQGDTGELFF. The variable domain in full, with the rest retrieved from reference TRBV2 and TRBJ2-2, is EPEVTQTPSHQVTQMGQEVILRCVPISNHLYFYWYRQILGQKVEFLVSFYNNEISEKSEIFDDQFSVERPDGSNFTLKIRSTKLEDSAMYFCASSSQGDTGELFFGEGSRLTVL.

V and J are TRBV14 and TRBJ2-1, with a tentative D call TRBD2 (6 bases). The V end lost 10 bases, the J end lost 9 bases, and 31 bases lay between the germline ends. This CDR3 has 17 residues. Germline CDR1 and CDR2: SGHDN and FVKESK. In DNA, the CDR3 is TGTGCCACTTCCACCGGTGGCTCACCCAGACTAGTTAGTGAGCAGTTCTTC. Its protein product is CATSTGGSPRLVSEQFF.

The chain uses TRBV27 and TRBJ2-4; 10 positions agree with TRBD1. CDR1 MNHEY and CDR2 SMNVEV come from the germline V gene (reference sequence). This CDR3 has 18 residues. Trimming cost V 5 bases and J 2 bases; bases outside gene matches: 12. The CDR3 DNA sequence: TGTGCCAGCAGTCCCATCGCGGGACAGGGGTTCACCAAAAACATTCAGTACTTC. Residues: CASSPIAGQGFTKNIQYF.

The chain joins TRBV11-2 to TRBJ2-2; 9 bases map to TRBD2. The junction had 15 bases not matched to a gene; V was cut back by 1 base and J by 0 bases. The CDR3 sequence is 21 residues long. CDR1 and CDR2 (germline): SGHAT, FQNNGV. Here the CDR3 reads CASSLVRTSAVQTANTGELFF. In DNA, the CDR3 is TGTGCCAGCAGCTTAGTTAGGACTAGCGCCGTTCAGACCGCGAACACCGGGGAGCTGTTTTTT.

This clonotype appeared many times. The chain recombines TRBV11-2 with TRBJ2-5; 11 bases map to TRBD2. The CDR3 has 16 amino acids. Trimming at V came to 3 bases and at J to 1 base, leaving 4 bases not matched to a gene. Germline loops: CDR1 SGHAT, CDR2 FQNNGV. DNA for the CDR3: TGTGCCAGCAGCTTGCTTAGCGGGGGGGCCCAAGAGACCCAGTACTTC. It encodes CASSLLSGGAQETQYF.

The table lists this clonotype with a few counts. The J gene is TRBJ2-1, the V gene TRBV5-1; TRBD2 matches at 12 bases. Trimming took 5 bases from V and 4 from J; bases not matched to a gene: 4. The CDR3 length is 15 residues. Looked up from germline, CDR1 is SGHRS and CDR2 is YFSETQ. CDR3 DNA sequence: TGCGCCAGCAGTAGGACTAGCGGGAAATACAATGAGCAGTTCTTC. Its translation is CASSRTSGKYNEQFF.

This clonotype was detected ten times or more. The gene calls are TRBV6-6 and TRBJ2-1; D is ambiguous. The germline V gene encodes CDR1 MNHNY and CDR2 SVGAGI (reference sequence). This CDR3 spans 12 amino acids. V was cut by 6 bases and J by 6 bases, with 9 bases left in between. In DNA, the CDR3 is TGTGCCAGCAGCCTAGGCACCAATGAGCAGTTCTTC. This gives the protein CASSLGTNEQFF.

This clonotype was picked up a small number of times. The V gene is TRBV15, the J gene TRBJ2-7, with 10 bases aligning to TRBD2. Germline-derived CDR1 and CDR2 are LNHNV and YYDKDF (reference sequence). The CDR3 contains 15 residues. Trimming took 0 bases from V and 3 from J; bases not matched to a gene: 2. CDR3 in DNA: TGTGCCACCAGCAGAGAACTAGCGGGGATCTACGAGCAGTACTTC. It is translated as CATSRELAGIYEQYF. The full variable domain, completed using reference TRBV15 and TRBJ2-7, is DAMVIQNPRYQVTQFGKPVTLSCSQTLNHNVMYWYQQKSSQAPKLLFHYYDKDFNNEADTPDNFQSRRPNTSFCFLDIRSPGLGDTAMYLCATSRELAGIYEQYFGPGTRLTVT.

This clonotype was picked up a small number of times. The V and J genes are TRBV20-1 and TRBJ2-7; 7 bases align to TRBD1. Trimming cost V 6 bases and J 2 bases; bases outside gene matches: 7. CDR1 and CDR2 (germline): DFQATT, SNEGSKA (reference sequence). The CDR3 is made up of 13 amino acids. CDR3 in amino acids: CSAKRGTAYEQYF. The CDR3 DNA is TGCAGTGCCAAAAGGGGGACAGCCTACGAGCAGTACTTC.

This rearrangement joins TRBV7-9 to TRBJ2-1; the D is unclear. Germline V gene sequence: CDR1 SEHNR, CDR2 FQNEAQ (reference sequence). The germline V and J ends were trimmed by 7 bases and 4 bases, with 20 bases remaining between them. The CDR3 consists of 16 residues. CDR3: CASIPQDGHVYNEQFF. CDR3 coding DNA: TGTGCCAGCATACCTCAGGACGGCCATGTATACAATGAGCAGTTCTTC.

The chain joins TRBV12-3 or TRBV12-4 to TRBJ2-2; TRBD2 aligns across 7 bases. V shed 3 bases and J 5 bases; nucleotides not matched to a gene: 6. The CDR3 covers 15 residues. The CDR3 DNA reads as TGTGCCAGCAGTTTTGCCAGGGAGGGGACCGGGGAGCTGTTTTTT. Protein: CASSFAREGTGELFF.

The chain links TRBV7-2 to TRBJ2-5; 8 nucleotides match TRBD1. Per the germline V gene, CDR1 is SGHTA and CDR2 is FQGNSA. The CDR3 totals 15 residues. The ends lost 0 bases at V and 4 bases at J; junction bases unmatched: 4. The CDR3 spells CASSLADRAGETQYF. As DNA, the CDR3 is TGTGCCAGCAGCTTAGCGGACAGGGCGGGAGAGACCCAGTACTTC. Drawing the rest from reference TRBV7-2 and TRBJ2-5, the complete variable domain is GAGVSQSPSNKVTEKGKDVELRCDPISGHTALYWYRQSLGQGLEFLIYFQGNSAPDKSGLPSDRFSAERTGGSVSTLTIQRTQQEDSAVYLCASSLADRAGETQYFGPGTRLLVL.

This clonotype was seen repeatedly, ten times or more. The CDR3 sequence is CASSLGGNQETQYF. The CDR3 DNA is TGCGCCAGCAGCTTGGGGGGCAATCAAGAGACCCAGTACTTC. The rearrangement uses TRBV5-1 and TRBJ2-5, with a tentative D call TRBD1 (5 bases). Deletions cut 0 bases from V and 2 bases from J, with 8 bases between. Germline V gene sequence: CDR1 SGHRS, CDR2 YFSETQ. CDR3 size: 14 residues.

This clonotype was seen at least ten times. The genes are TRBV12-3 or TRBV12-4 and TRBJ1-1, with D tentatively TRBD1 (6 bases). CDR3 size: 15 residues. The V and J ends lost 5 bases and 1 base respectively, with 14 bases between them. This chain's CDR3 is CASSLRGTGNTEAFF. The DNA for the CDR3 is TGTGCCAGCAGTCTTAGGGGGACGGGGAACACTGAAGCTTTCTTT.

This clonotype was seen more than once but under ten times. This rearrangement joins TRBV29-1 to TRBJ2-7; TRBD1 matches at 11 bases. This CDR3 has 14 amino acids. CDR1 and CDR2 from the germline V gene are SQVTM and ANQGSEA. V gave up 6 bases and J gave up 4 bases; unmatched junction bases: 8. The CDR3 region has the DNA TGCAGCGTCCCTGTGGGGACAGGGGGTTACGAGCAGTACTTC. Translated: CSVPVGTGGYEQYF.

This clonotype was detected many times. The chain uses TRBV9 and TRBJ2-1; 8 bases align to TRBD2. The length of the CDR3 is 15 residues. The V gene end was trimmed by 0 bases and the J gene end by 8 bases; junction bases not matched to a gene: 7. Germline V CDR1 and CDR2: SGDLS, YYNGEE. The CDR3 sequence is CASSVGLAGSHEQFF. CDR3 bases: TGTGCCAGCAGCGTAGGCCTAGCGGGTTCCCATGAGCAGTTCTTC. The variable domain in full, completed from reference TRBV9 and TRBJ2-1, reads DSGVTQTPKHLITATGQRVTLRCSPRSGDLSVYWYQQSLDQGLQFLIQYYNGEERAKGNILERFSAQQFPDLHSELNLSSLELGDSALYFCASSVGLAGSHEQFFGPGTRLTVL.

This clonotype was seen more than once but under ten times. This chain joins TRBV12-3 or TRBV12-4 and TRBJ2-2; 7 positions agree with TRBD1. The CDR3 is made up of 14 amino acids. The ends lost 6 bases at V and 8 bases at J; junction bases unmatched: 9. The CDR3 is CASRTGARYGELFF. The CDR3 DNA follows: TGTGCCAGCAGAACAGGGGCACGCTATGGGGAGCTGTTTTTT.

V is TRBV20-1 and J is TRBJ2-1, with D unclear. This CDR3 has 12 residues. Germline V gene lookup returns CDR1 DFQATT and CDR2 SNEGSKA (reference sequence). The V and J ends lost 2 bases and 6 bases respectively, with 8 bases between them. CDR3 amino acids: CSARITSNEQFF. CDR3 in DNA: TGCAGTGCTAGAATTACCAGCAATGAGCAGTTCTTC.